Sequencing of this T cell receptor beta chain was carried out in a study of blood T cell repertoires in COVID-19. Study overall: T cells, B-cell-depleted T cells, or PBMCs supplied cDNA or gDNA.

Original analysis: Estimated nucleated cell counts came from reference gene primer amplification. TCRdb's table, derived via immunoSEQ multiplex PCR, lists solely in-frame clones and lacks some. V and J calls and clone size are those listed in that table; D and trimming were worked out from the DNA. The repertoire includes more than 70,000 clones, less than 90% of them detected once, and approximately 1.2% sits in the top ten. The CDR3 covers 14 residues. V was cut by 3 bases and J by 3 bases, with 12 bases left in between. CDR1 and CDR2 (germline): DFQATT, SNEGSKA (reference sequence). The receptor was derived from a man older than 75 with active or convalescent COVID-19. This chain connects TRBV20-1 to TRBJ2-1, with D maybe TRBD1 (6 bases). Material for sequencing was peripheral blood. The CDR3 DNA is TGCAGTGCTAGTGGGGGCCGGATCTACAATGAGCAGTTCTTC. This encodes CSASGGRIYNEQFF.